These 15 T cell receptor beta chains originate from one sample sequenced in a study of blood T cell repertoires in COVID-19. Sequencing used immunoSEQ multiplex PCR; TCRdb keeps in-frame clones, though not all of them. Among 300,000 to 450,000 clones, 80% to 90% were seen once, and the ten largest hold over 0.95%. Sequencing was carried out using PBMCs or T cells enriched from blood (not recorded which). The source of these receptors is a man aged 18 to 29 who had recovered from COVID-19.

The chain employs TRBV29-1 and TRBJ1-3; 12 bases fit TRBD1. V lost 6 bases and J lost 8; bases outside the gene matches: 11. Germline loops: CDR1 SQVTM, CDR2 ANQGSEA. CDR3 size: 15 residues. DNA of the CDR3: TGCAGCGTGCAAGGGACAGGGGGCAGAGCAGACACCATATATTTT. Translated: CSVQGTGGRADTIYF.

V usage is TRBV11-2 and J usage is TRBJ2-5; D is perhaps TRBD2 (6 bases). Between the trimmed V and J ends, which lost 5 bases and 10 bases, there was a span of 14 bases. The CDR3 runs 12 residues. Germline V gene lookup returns CDR1 SGHAT and CDR2 FQNNGV. The CDR3 DNA is TGTGCCAGCAGCACCGGACTATACAACCAGTACTTC. Residues: CASSTGLYNQYF.

This chain connects TRBV9 to TRBJ2-1; tentatively, D is TRBD1 (6 bases). Germline values: CDR1 SGDLS, CDR2 YYNGEE. The V and J ends lost 7 bases and 2 bases respectively, with 10 bases between them. The CDR3 totals 13 residues. The CDR3 is CASGGDPYNEQFF. The DNA of the CDR3 is TGTGCCAGCGGGGGCGATCCCTACAATGAGCAGTTCTTC.

The V gene is TRBV12-3 or TRBV12-4, the J gene TRBJ1-1; D is undetermined. This CDR3 has 13 residues. With 4 bases removed from V and 0 bases from J, the gap between germline ends came to 6 bases. For the CDR3, the DNA is TGTGCCAGCAGTTCACTACTGAACACTGAAGCTTTCTTT. As protein: CASSSLLNTEAFF.

The chain couples TRBV24-1 to TRBJ1-2, with 9 bases lining up with TRBD1. The V segment lost 4 bases and the J segment 5 bases; nucleotides outside the gene matches: 4. CDR3 length: 14 residues. Germline CDR1 and CDR2: KGHDR and SFDVKD. The CDR3 is CATSEPGTGYGYTF. CDR3 DNA sequence: TGTGCCACCAGTGAGCCTGGGACAGGGTATGGCTACACCTTC.

This clone showed up just a few times. The gene calls are TRBV7-9 and TRBJ2-5; possibly TRBD2 for D (5 bases). Trimming pared 10 bases from V and 4 bases from J, leaving 16 bases between. The CDR3 runs 13 residues. Germline CDR1 reads SEHNR; CDR2 reads FQNEAQ (reference sequence). The chain's CDR3 is CATSGGVGETQYF. In DNA form, the CDR3 reads TGTGCCACCTCTGGAGGAGTTGGAGAGACCCAGTACTTC. Complete variable domain (other parts from reference TRBV7-9 and TRBJ2-5): DTGVSQNPRHKITKRGQNVTFRCDPISEHNRLYWYRQTLGQGPEFLTYFQNEAQLEKSRLLSDRFSAERPKGSFSTLEIQRTEQGDSAMYLCATSGGVGETQYFGPGTRLLVL.

This chain connects TRBV19 to TRBJ1-2, with 11 positions matching TRBD1. Trimming at V came to 8 bases and at J to 6 bases, leaving 17 bases not matched to a gene. CDR1 LNHDA and CDR2 SQIVND come from the germline V gene (reference sequence). The length of the CDR3 is 17 residues. DNA of the CDR3: TGTGCCAGTCGTCCTTTAGGACAGGGGGCGCGAAGTGATGGCTACACCTTC. Its translation: CASRPLGQGARSDGYTF.

The chain has TRBV19 and TRBJ2-5; TRBD2 matches 8 bases. The CDR3 spans 15 residues. Germline V gene lookup returns CDR1 LNHDA and CDR2 SQIVND (reference sequence). The junction had 10 bases not matched to a gene; V was cut back by 5 bases and J by 5 bases. The CDR3 loop is CASSSRGGVMETQYF. In DNA form, the CDR3 reads TGTGCCAGTAGTTCCCGGGGGGGCGTGATGGAGACCCAGTACTTC.

The chain uses TRBV19 and TRBJ1-6; D is ambiguous. The CDR3 is made up of 12 amino acids. From germline, CDR1 is LNHDA and CDR2 SQIVND (reference sequence). V was cut by 5 bases and J by 7 bases, with 6 bases left in between. The CDR3 nucleotides are TGTGCCAGTAGTCCCCCAAATTCACCCCTCCACTTT. It codes for CASSPPNSPLHF.

The chain uses TRBV10-2 and TRBJ1-1; the match to TRBD1 covers 8 bases. The CDR3 is made up of 13 amino acids. The V segment lost 2 bases and the J segment 12 bases; nucleotides outside the gene matches: 8. CDR1 is WSHSY, CDR2 SAAADI, per germline. The CDR3 sequence is CASSEGGTGHPFF. CDR3 sequence (DNA): TGCGCCAGCAGTGAGGGTGGGACAGGCCACCCTTTCTTT.

CDR3 coding DNA: TGTGCCAGCTCACCTGCGGTAGATGGACTATATGGCTACACCTTC. It is translated as CASSPAVDGLYGYTF. The chain joins TRBV18 to TRBJ1-2; D remains ambiguous. Germline CDR1 reads KGHSH; CDR2 reads LQKENI. The CDR3 has 15 amino acids. V lost 3 bases and J lost 5, with 16 bases in between.

The V and J genes are TRBV5-1 and TRBJ2-1; 10 bases map to TRBD2. Germline values: CDR1 SGHRS, CDR2 YFSETQ. V lost 1 base, J lost 10 bases, and 8 bases stayed unmatched. The CDR3 length is 15 residues. For the CDR3, the DNA is TGCGCCAGCAGCTTGTCTCTAGCGGGAGTACGGGAGCAGTTCTTC. This gives the protein CASSLSLAGVREQFF.

The genes are TRBV5-1 and TRBJ1-1, with a possible D match to TRBD1 (5 bases). The V end was cut by 4 bases, the J end by 4 bases, with 11 bases between. This CDR3 region has 13 residues. Germline V gives CDR1 SGHRS, CDR2 YFSETQ. The CDR3 region is CASSLGPPTEAFF. The CDR3 region has the DNA TGCGCCAGCAGCCTGGGGCCCCCCACTGAAGCTTTCTTT.

This clone was observed a single time. V is TRBV9 and J is TRBJ2-1, with TRBD1 matching 11 bases. The CDR3 runs 15 residues. CDR1 SGDLS and CDR2 YYNGEE come from the germline V gene. Germline trimming cut 6 bases from V and 3 bases from J; bases unmatched to any gene: 5. CDR3 sequence (DNA): TGTGCCAGCAATTGGGGGACAGGGGGCTACAATGAGCAGTTCTTC. This encodes CASNWGTGGYNEQFF.

The chain combines TRBV5-4 with TRBJ2-2; 8 bases align to TRBD2. The CDR3 is 16 residues long. Germline CDR1 SGHNT, CDR2 YYREEE (reference sequence). V dropped 4 bases and J dropped 4; count of bases not matched to a gene: 9. For the CDR3, the DNA is TGTGCCAGCAGCCTTATAGGGGCGGGGGGCACCGGGGAGCTGTTTTTT. It is translated as CASSLIGAGGTGELFF.